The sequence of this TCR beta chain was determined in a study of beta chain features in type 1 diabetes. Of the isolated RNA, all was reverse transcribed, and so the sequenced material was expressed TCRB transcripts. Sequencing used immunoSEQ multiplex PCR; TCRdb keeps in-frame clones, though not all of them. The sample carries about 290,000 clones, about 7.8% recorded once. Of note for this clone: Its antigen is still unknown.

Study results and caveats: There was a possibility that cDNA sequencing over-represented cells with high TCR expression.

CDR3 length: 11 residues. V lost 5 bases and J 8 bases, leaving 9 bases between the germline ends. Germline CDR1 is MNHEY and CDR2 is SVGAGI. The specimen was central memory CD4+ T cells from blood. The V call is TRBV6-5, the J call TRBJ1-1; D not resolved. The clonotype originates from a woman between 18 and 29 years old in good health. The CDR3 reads CASSTQIEAFF. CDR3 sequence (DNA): TGTGCCAGCAGTACACAGATAGAAGCTTTCTTT.